Listed here are 20 T cell receptor beta chains from one sample, sequenced in a study of T-cell memory formation after mild COVID-19 (dated by TCRdb to the early 2020s). Preparation of the library involved 5' RACE. Sequencing instrument: Illumina NovaSeq 6000. TCRdb trimmed public reads at Q25 via fastp, called clones via MiXCR and kept in-frame beta chains. All rows with the same CDR3 protein become a single entry with the most common DNA and genes. For this sample the table gives some 450,000 distinct CDR3 sequences, of which 20% were detected only once. The top ten hold approximately 8.4% of the sample. Sequenced input: PBMCs or a T cell subset sorted from them (not recorded which). These receptors all come from an adult woman who had mild COVID-19 (a few samples of this study predate the infection). The sample titles of this study are shuffled in the database, so cell type and time point are left out; the donor was told from shared clones.

At least ten counts were recorded for this clonotype. The chain has TRBV2 and TRBJ2-3, with 10 bases lining up with TRBD2. V lost 3 bases and J lost 4; bases outside the gene matches: 7. Germline V gives CDR1 SNHLY, CDR2 FYNNEI. CDR3 length: 16 amino acids. CDR3: CASSEGIAGGPDTQYF. The DNA for the CDR3 is TGTGCCAGCAGTGAGGGGATAGCGGGAGGACCAGATACGCAGTATTTT.

The sample holds one count of this clonotype. This sequence joins TRBV19 and TRBJ1-1; D possibly corresponds to TRBD1 (6 bases). V was cut by 3 bases and J by 1 base, with 9 bases left in between. CDR3 size: 14 residues. Per the germline V gene, CDR1 is LNHDA and CDR2 is SQIVND (reference sequence). The CDR3 nucleotides are TGTGCCAGTAGTATTAACAGGGCGAACACTGAAGCTTTCTTT. This sequence encodes CASSINRANTEAFF.

The table lists this clonotype with a few counts. The chain employs TRBV7-9 and TRBJ2-5, with a tentative D call TRBD2 (6 bases). The CDR3 totals 14 residues. V was clipped by 7 bases and J by 5 bases, with 17 bases between them. The V gene's germline CDR1 is SEHNR and CDR2 FQNEAQ (reference sequence). The CDR3 nucleotides are TGTGCCAGCATCCTAGTCGGGAGTGGGGAGACCCAGTACTTC. Protein sequence: CASILVGSGETQYF.

This clonotype was recorded a few times. This chain uses TRBV2 with TRBJ1-6, with D uncertain. This CDR3 has 11 residues. The V end lost 7 bases, the J end lost 10 bases, and 8 bases lay between the germline ends. Germline-derived CDR1 and CDR2 are SNHLY and FYNNEI. The CDR3 DNA reads as TGTGCCAGCATCGGGAGCTCACCCCTCCACTTT. Translation: CASIGSSPLHF.

This sequence joins TRBV20-1 and TRBJ1-1; TRBD1 might be the D (5 bases). The CDR3 is 14 residues long. The germline V gene encodes CDR1 DFQATT and CDR2 SNEGSKA (reference sequence). The germline V and J ends were trimmed by 5 bases and 2 bases, with 15 bases remaining between them. The CDR3 coding sequence is TGCAGTGCTCGGAAAGGGACTCTAAACACTGAAGCTTTCTTT. Translated: CSARKGTLNTEAFF.

There are a few counts of this clonotype. V gene TRBV30 combines with J gene TRBJ2-3; 10 nucleotides line up with TRBD1. The trim removed 7 bases at V and 6 bases at J, leaving 7 bases unmatched. CDR3 length equals 13 residues. Germline V gene sequence: CDR1 GTSNPN, CDR2 SVGIG (reference sequence). CDR3 nucleotide sequence: TGTGCCTCGACGGACAGGGGGTCGGATACGCAGTATTTT. As protein: CASTDRGSDTQYF.

This chain joins TRBV18 and TRBJ2-2; 10 bases are shared with TRBD2. This CDR3 region has 17 residues. Germline CDR1 KGHSH, CDR2 LQKENI. V gave up 3 bases and J gave up 2 bases; unmatched junction bases: 6. For the CDR3, the DNA is TGTGCCAGCTCACCTCTCGGACTAGCGGCAAACACCGGGGAGCTGTTTTTT. Translated: CASSPLGLAANTGELFF.

This clonotype has just a few counts. The chain couples TRBV6-2 or TRBV6-3 to TRBJ2-1, with D perhaps matching TRBD1 (5 bases). The CDR3 sequence is 18 residues long. V was cut by 6 bases and J by 3 bases, with 24 bases left in between. CDR1 is MNHEY and CDR2 is SVGEGT in the germline V gene. The CDR3 loop reads CASSPLSRELGGYNEQFF. DNA of the CDR3: TGTGCCAGCAGCCCCTTGAGCAGGGAACTCGGTGGCTACAATGAGCAGTTCTTC.

The gene calls are TRBV5-1 and TRBJ2-1, with D possibly being TRBD1 or TRBD2 (6 bases each). Trimming left V 4 bases short and J 8 bases short, with 19 bases between. The V gene's germline CDR1 is SGHRS and CDR2 YFSETQ. The CDR3 is 15 residues long. CDR3 region: CASSPRGVGRDEQFF. The DNA for the CDR3 is TGCGCCAGCAGCCCGAGGGGGGTAGGGCGCGATGAGCAGTTCTTC.

V and J are TRBV20-1 and TRBJ2-7; 7 bases line up with TRBD1. CDR3 size: 14 residues. Germline-derived CDR1 and CDR2 are DFQATT and SNEGSKA (reference sequence). The ends lost 5 bases at V and 1 base at J; junction bases unmatched: 8. The CDR3 spells CSAPGDSPSYEQYF. The CDR3 DNA sequence: TGCAGTGCTCCCGGGGACAGCCCATCCTACGAGCAGTACTTC.

The table lists this clonotype with a few counts. The V gene is TRBV4-2, the J gene TRBJ2-3; 9 bases match TRBD2. The CDR3 has 17 residues. V lost 1 base to trimming and J lost 6 bases; unmatched junction nucleotides: 11. Germline V gene sequence: CDR1 LGHNA, CDR2 YNFKEQ. The chain's CDR3 is CASSQVLAGIIPDTQYF. Here the CDR3 DNA reads TGTGCCAGCAGCCAAGTCCTAGCGGGAATAATCCCGGATACGCAGTATTTT.

The chain links TRBV29-1 to TRBJ2-3; a possible D gene is TRBD2 (5 bases). CDR3 length: 14 residues. V lost 4 bases and J 6 bases, leaving 17 bases between the germline ends. Germline V gene lookup returns CDR1 SQVTM and CDR2 ANQGSEA. The CDR3 coding sequence is TGCAGCGTTGTTCGAGCGGACCTCTTTGATACGCAGTATTTT. It is translated as CSVVRADLFDTQYF.

This clonotype was counted between two and nine times. The genes are TRBV7-9 and TRBJ2-2; 8 bases align to TRBD1. The germline V gene encodes CDR1 SEHNR and CDR2 FQNEAQ (reference sequence). The junction had 8 bases not matched to a gene; V was cut back by 4 bases and J by 4 bases. The CDR3 consists of 16 residues. CDR3 residues: CASSSGTGPITGELFF. The CDR3 region has the DNA TGTGCCAGCAGCTCTGGGACAGGTCCGATCACCGGGGAGCTGTTTTTT.

This clonotype turned up a few times. The rearrangement joins TRBV24-1 to TRBJ1-2, with TRBD1 identical over 8 bases. The germline V gene encodes CDR1 KGHDR and CDR2 SFDVKD. This CDR3 is built from 19 residues. V lost 5 bases, J lost 1 base, and 17 bases stayed unmatched. This CDR3 reads CATSVPLGRQGSLNYGYTF. CDR3 nucleotides: TGTGCCACCAGTGTTCCCCTGGGGAGACAGGGGTCCCTTAACTATGGCTACACCTTC.

The J gene is TRBJ2-3, the V gene TRBV7-2; 9 bases line up with TRBD2. CDR1 is SGHTA, CDR2 FQGNSA, per germline. V shed 5 bases, J shed 7 bases, and the junction held 7 bases outside the gene matches. The CDR3 is 14 residues long. This chain's CDR3 is CASSDDSGSYTQYF. CDR3 DNA: TGTGCCAGCAGCGACGATAGCGGGAGTTATACGCAGTATTTT.

This clonotype was seen only a few times. This rearrangement joins TRBV3-1 to TRBJ2-5, with 12 bases identical to TRBD2. Trimming at V came to 2 bases and at J to 5 bases, leaving 6 bases not matched to a gene. The germline V gene has CDR1 LGHDT and CDR2 YNNKEL (reference sequence). The CDR3 totals 16 residues. CDR3 sequence (DNA): TGTGCCAGCAGCCAAAACCCCGGGACTAGCGGGGAGACCCAGTACTTC. Protein product: CASSQNPGTSGETQYF.

The gene calls are TRBV11-2 and TRBJ2-3, with 8 bases lining up with TRBD2. The germline V gene has CDR1 SGHAT and CDR2 FQNNGV. The CDR3 loop spans 14 amino acids. V gave up 7 bases and J gave up 5 bases; unmatched junction bases: 8. Written as DNA, the CDR3 is TGTGCCAGCAAACGCACGGGGGGGGGAGATACGCAGTATTTT. Translating it yields CASKRTGGGDTQYF.

This clonotype was found many times. The chain joins TRBV7-2 to TRBJ2-4; 9 bases are a match to TRBD2. Germline CDR1 reads SGHTA; CDR2 reads FQGNSA. This CDR3 has 14 amino acids. The V gene end was trimmed by 5 bases and the J gene end by 7 bases; junction bases not matched to a gene: 6. Here the CDR3 reads CASSPLAGVNIQYF. Written as DNA, the CDR3 is TGTGCCAGCAGCCCTTTAGCGGGAGTCAACATTCAGTACTTC.

The chain carries TRBV5-1 and TRBJ2-7, with a weak D call TRBD1 (6 bases). There are 14 residues in the CDR3. V was trimmed by 4 bases and J by 2 bases, leaving 13 bases between them. Germline V gives CDR1 SGHRS, CDR2 YFSETQ. This CDR3 is CASSGTGKAYEQYF. CDR3 DNA sequence: TGCGCCAGCAGCGGAACAGGGAAAGCCTACGAGCAGTACTTC.

J is TRBJ2-3 and V is TRBV20-1; perhaps TRBD2 as D (6 bases). The CDR3 consists of 14 residues. V was shortened by 2 bases and J by 0 bases, with 9 bases between the two germline ends. Germline assignment: CDR1 DFQATT and CDR2 SNEGSKA (reference sequence). This CDR3 is CSARNSGSTDTQYF. In nucleotides, the CDR3 is TGCAGTGCTAGAAATAGCGGTAGCACAGATACGCAGTATTTT.